Below are 14 T cell receptor beta chains sequenced from a single sample in a study of neoadjuvant nivolumab and ipilimumab in lung cancer (dated by TCRdb to 2018 to 2021). The receptor library was made with the immunoSEQ multiplex PCR assay. In its TCRdb copy, this immuneACCESS table keeps in-frame sequences only and misses some clones. Where compared with another copy, unresolved V genes explain less than half of these, and the others have no known cause. In this sample the table shows about 26,000 clones, around four fifths of which occur a single time. Approximately 8.6% of the sample rests with the top ten. The sample's time point label is to be understood as: at surgical resection after neoadjuvant nivolumab +/- ipilimumab. Sequencing was performed on tumor tissue, taken after neoadjuvant nivolumab, alone or with ipilimumab, at or shortly before surgery. Source of these receptors: an adult with non-small cell lung cancer.

The CDR3 nucleotides read TGCGCCAGCAGCGGGGACAGGCAGTACTTC. Translated: CASSGDRQYF. J is TRBJ2-7 and V is TRBV5-1; 7 bases are a match to TRBD1. This CDR3 is built from 10 residues. Unmatched junction bases numbered 1, after V lost 4 bases and J lost 9 bases. Germline CDR1 is SGHRS and CDR2 is YFSETQ.

This clone was seen just once. The chain is built from TRBV18 and TRBJ2-7; 10 bases agree with TRBD1. After removal of 3 bases from V and 7 bases from J, the junction contained 9 bases not matched to a gene. Looked up from germline, CDR1 is KGHSH and CDR2 is LQKENI. CDR3 size: 15 residues. The CDR3 DNA sequence: TGTGCCAGCTCACCTCGGACAGGGGGATTTCATGAGCAGTACTTC. This encodes CASSPRTGGFHEQYF.

The chain is built from TRBV29-1 and TRBJ1-1, with D hard to call. This CDR3 contains 12 residues. Germline V lookup: CDR1 SQVTM, CDR2 ANQGSEA. Trimming took off 1 base at V and 1 base at J, with 4 bases between the two ends. DNA for the CDR3: TGCAGCGTTGAAGTGTGGAACACTGAAGCTTTCTTT. Translation: CSVEVWNTEAFF.

The V call is TRBV6-5, the J call TRBJ1-5, with 8 bases fitting TRBD1. The CDR3 is 15 amino acids. In germline, CDR1 is MNHEY, CDR2 SVGAGI. J lost 1 base, V lost 6 bases, and 5 bases had no gene match. The CDR3 protein is CASRIQGGSNQPQHF. The CDR3 region has the DNA TGTGCCAGCAGGATACAGGGGGGGAGCAATCAGCCCCAGCATTTT.

V gene TRBV7-9 combines with J gene TRBJ2-1, with D hard to call. This CDR3 is 15 amino acids long. Germline CDR1 is SEHNR and CDR2 is FQNEAQ (reference sequence). V lost 5 bases to trimming and J lost 5 bases, with 16 bases between them. CDR3 nucleotide sequence: TGTGCCAGCAGCAGCTTAGTTACTGGCGACAATGAGCAGTTCTTC. It specifies CASSSLVTGDNEQFF. Full variable domain (rest looked up from reference TRBV7-9 and TRBJ2-1): DTGVSQNPRHKITKRGQNVTFRCDPISEHNRLYWYRQTLGQGPEFLTYFQNEAQLEKSRLLSDRFSAERPKGSFSTLEIQRTEQGDSAMYLCASSSLVTGDNEQFFGPGTRLTVL.

The chain carries TRBV6-6 and TRBJ2-1; 7 positions match TRBD2. CDR1 is MNHNY and CDR2 is SVGAGI in the germline V gene (reference sequence). This CDR3 is 12 amino acids long. V trimming: 8 bases; J trimming: 9 bases; junction bases outside the gene matches: 7. CDR3 sequence: CASLLAGVEQFF. Written as DNA, the CDR3 is TGTGCCAGCTTGTTGGCGGGAGTTGAGCAGTTCTTC.

This chain uses TRBV6-1 with TRBJ2-6; D is tentatively TRBD1 or TRBD2 (5 bases each). V lost 7 bases and J lost 2, with 9 bases in between. CDR3 length: 14 residues. Germline lookup yields CDR1 MNHNS and CDR2 SASEGT. CDR3 DNA: TGTGCCAGCACCCCGGGACCTGGGGCCAACGTCCTGACTTTC. Translated, it gives CASTPGPGANVLTF.

This chain links TRBV5-6 with TRBJ2-7, with unresolved D. Germline V lookup: CDR1 SGHDT, CDR2 YYEEEE. V gave up 0 bases and J gave up 0 bases, with 7 bases separating them. The CDR3 has 14 residues. Here the CDR3 reads CASSLGPASYEQYF. In DNA form, the CDR3 reads TGTGCCAGCAGCTTGGGGCCGGCCTCCTACGAGCAGTACTTC.

The J gene is TRBJ2-6, the V gene TRBV27; D is possibly TRBD2 (5 bases). This CDR3 spans 18 amino acids. Germline V gives CDR1 MNHEY, CDR2 SMNVEV (reference sequence). V lost 3 bases, J lost 0 bases, and 15 bases lay in between. CDR3 protein: CASSLRVGGHSGANVLTF. The CDR3 nucleotides are TGTGCCAGCAGTTTGAGGGTGGGTGGCCACTCTGGGGCCAACGTCCTGACTTTC. The complete variable domain, with remaining parts taken from reference TRBV27 and TRBJ2-6, reads EAQVTQNPRYLITVTGKKLTVTCSQNMNHEYMSWYRQDPGLGLRQIYYSMNVEVTDKGDVPEGYKVSRKEKRNFPLILESPSPNQTSLYFCASSLRVGGHSGANVLTFGAGSRLTVL.

In its sample, this clone was seen a few times. The V call is TRBV11-2, the J call TRBJ1-1; no firm D call. CDR1 is SGHAT, CDR2 FQNNGV, per germline. The V and J ends lost 5 bases and 6 bases respectively, with 16 bases between them. The CDR3 covers 14 residues. This CDR3 is CASSPRRGWAEAFF. In DNA, the CDR3 is TGTGCCAGCAGCCCCCGACGGGGATGGGCTGAAGCTTTCTTT.

This chain connects TRBV11-2 to TRBJ2-3; the D is unclear. V was cut by 8 bases and J by 0 bases, with 15 bases left in between. Germline V CDR1 and CDR2: SGHAT, FQNNGV. This CDR3 contains 15 residues. CDR3 DNA: TGTGCCAGCCCAGAGTGGCACGGGAGCACAGATACGCAGTATTTT. Residues: CASPEWHGSTDTQYF.

The CDR3 sequence: CASSSPGTSGIGYEQFF. CDR3 bases: TGTGCCAGCAGTTCCCCCGGGACTAGCGGGATAGGCTATGAGCAGTTCTTC. This chain joins TRBV27 and TRBJ2-1; 13 bases fit TRBD2. Per germline, CDR1 MNHEY and CDR2 SMNVEV (reference sequence). This CDR3 contains 17 residues. Trimming at V came to 4 bases and at J to 8 bases, leaving 11 bases not matched to a gene.

The gene calls are TRBV11-2 and TRBJ1-3; D is undetermined. V was pared by 1 base and J by 1 base, with 5 bases between. The CDR3 is made up of 14 amino acids. The germline CDR1 and CDR2 sequences are SGHAT and FQNNGV. The chain's CDR3 is CASSLGNSGNTIYF. In DNA form, the CDR3 reads TGTGCCAGCAGCTTAGGGAATTCTGGAAACACCATATATTTT.

This rearrangement joins TRBV29-1 to TRBJ2-1; 7 positions agree with TRBD1. V dropped 7 bases and J dropped 6; count of bases not matched to a gene: 9. The CDR3 spans 13 residues. Germline CDR1 SQVTM, CDR2 ANQGSEA. The CDR3 DNA reads TGCAGCGCCATAGGGGACAGTTTCAATGAGCAGTTCTTC. Its protein is CSAIGDSFNEQFF.